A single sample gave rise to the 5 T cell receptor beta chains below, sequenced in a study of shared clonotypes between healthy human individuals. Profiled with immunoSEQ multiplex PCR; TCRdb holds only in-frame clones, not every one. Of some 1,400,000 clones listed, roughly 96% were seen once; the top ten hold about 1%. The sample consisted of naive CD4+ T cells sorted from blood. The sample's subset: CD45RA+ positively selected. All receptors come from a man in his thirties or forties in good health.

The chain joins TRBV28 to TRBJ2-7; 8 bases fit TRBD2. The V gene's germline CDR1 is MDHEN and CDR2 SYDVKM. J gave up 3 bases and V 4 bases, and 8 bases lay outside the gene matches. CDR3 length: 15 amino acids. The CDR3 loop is CASSSTGLVFYEQYF. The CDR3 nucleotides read TGTGCCAGCAGTTCAACGGGACTAGTATTCTACGAGCAGTACTTC.

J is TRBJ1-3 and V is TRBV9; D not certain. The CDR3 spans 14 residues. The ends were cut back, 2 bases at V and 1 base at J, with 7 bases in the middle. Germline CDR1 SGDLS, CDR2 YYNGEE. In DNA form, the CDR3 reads TGTGCCAGCAGCGTCTACAGTTCTGGAAACACCATATATTTT. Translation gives CASSVYSSGNTIYF.

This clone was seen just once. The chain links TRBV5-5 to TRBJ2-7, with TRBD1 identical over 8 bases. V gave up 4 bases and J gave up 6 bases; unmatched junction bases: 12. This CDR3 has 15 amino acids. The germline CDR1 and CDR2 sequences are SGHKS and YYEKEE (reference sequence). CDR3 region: CASSPLGQGSREQYF. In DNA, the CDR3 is TGTGCCAGCAGCCCTCTTGGACAGGGATCTCGCGAGCAGTACTTC.

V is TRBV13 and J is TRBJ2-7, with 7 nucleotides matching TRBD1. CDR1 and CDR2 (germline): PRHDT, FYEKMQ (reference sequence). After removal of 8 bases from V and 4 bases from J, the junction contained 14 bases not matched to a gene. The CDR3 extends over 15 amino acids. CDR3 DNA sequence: TGTGCCAGCGCGTGGAAAAGACAGGGTGGTTACGAGCAGTACTTC. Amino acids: CASAWKRQGGYEQYF.

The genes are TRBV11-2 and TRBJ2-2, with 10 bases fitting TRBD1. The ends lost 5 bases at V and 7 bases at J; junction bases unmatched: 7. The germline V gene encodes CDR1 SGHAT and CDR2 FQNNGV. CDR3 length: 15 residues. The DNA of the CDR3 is TGTGCCAGCAGCACCAGACAGGGGGCTGACGGGGAGCTGTTTTTT. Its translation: CASSTRQGADGELFF.